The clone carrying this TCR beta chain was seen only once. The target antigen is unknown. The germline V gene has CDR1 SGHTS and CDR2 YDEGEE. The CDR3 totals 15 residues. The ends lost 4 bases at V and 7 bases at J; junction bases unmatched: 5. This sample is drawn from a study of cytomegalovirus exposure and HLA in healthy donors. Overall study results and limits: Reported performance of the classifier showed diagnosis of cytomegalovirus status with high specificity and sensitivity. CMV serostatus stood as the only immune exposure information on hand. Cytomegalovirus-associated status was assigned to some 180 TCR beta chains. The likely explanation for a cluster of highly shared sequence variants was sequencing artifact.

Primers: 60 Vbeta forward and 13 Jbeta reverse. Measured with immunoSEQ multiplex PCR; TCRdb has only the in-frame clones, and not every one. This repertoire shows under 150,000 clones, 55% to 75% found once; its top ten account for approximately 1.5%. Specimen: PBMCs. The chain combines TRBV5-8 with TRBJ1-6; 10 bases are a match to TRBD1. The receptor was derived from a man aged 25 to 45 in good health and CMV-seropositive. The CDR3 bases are TGTGCCAGCAGCACCGGGACAGGGGTCAATTCACCCCTCCACTTT. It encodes CASSTGTGVNSPLHF.